This TCR beta chain was sequenced in a study of T-cell reconstitution after alpha-beta-depleted transplantation in children. For TCRbeta, the library was prepared with unique molecular identifiers. TCRdb ran MiXCR on the PCR reads and lists one entry per CDR3 protein. The top ten hold roughly 3.9% of the sample, which has roughly 610,000 distinct CDR3 sequences, 10% seen once. V lost 1 base and J 1 base, leaving 10 bases between the germline ends. CDR3 length: 15 residues. Germline CDR1 and CDR2: MNHEY and SMNVEV (reference sequence). The chain carries TRBV27 and TRBJ1-1, with no clear D. The material was PBMCs from the stem cell graft donor, obtained from the stem cell graft. This receptor was taken from a human donor who donated a stem cell graft to a child with acute myeloid leukemia. CDR3 bases: TGTGCCAGCAGTTTATGGGGTCGGAAGAACACTGAAGCTTTCTTT. Its protein is CASSLWGRKNTEAFF.